The clone carrying this T cell receptor (beta chain) occurred many times. No antigen is known for it. The data derive from a study of metastatic and nonmetastatic thyroid tumors. Overall study context: Repertoire comparison spanned blood and tumor or nodule tissue of malignant and benign thyroid patients.

No treatment had been given to any patient before thyroid surgery. In the original analysis: A classifier for distant metastasis in papillary thyroid cancer was constructed using CDR3 differences observed across clinicopathological groups. TCRdb re-clonotyped the PCR reads through MiXCR. TCRdb's processing, not the authors' own work, is the source of the V and J calls. This sample has tens of thousands of clones; 10% to 15% occur once, and the top ten carry 4.5% to 6%. Study conclusions and caveats: Relative to benign nodules, malignant thyroid tumors were reportedly characterized by significantly elevated TCR beta diversity in blood and tumor.

The TCR sequence derives from a female donor with papillary thyroid cancer or a benign thyroid nodule (not recorded which). Some clones in this sample may be carry-over from other donors' samples. The material sequenced was blood.

CDR3 sequence reads: CASSLRGSNEQFF. The CDR3 coding sequence is TGTGCCAGCAGCTTGCGGGGATCCAATGAGCAGTTCTTC. The genes are TRBV7-7 and TRBJ2-1; maybe TRBD2 (6 bases). V dropped 3 bases and J dropped 6 bases, with 9 bases sitting between them. The germline gives CDR1 SSHAT, CDR2 FNYEAQ (reference sequence). This CDR3 has 13 amino acids. The whole variable domain, remainder taken from reference TRBV7-7 and TRBJ2-1, is GAGVSQSPRYKVTKRGQDVTLRCDPISSHATLYWYQQALGQGPEFLTYFNYEAQPDKSGLPSDRFSAERPEGSISTLTIQRTEQRDSAMYRCASSLRGSNEQFFGPGTRLTVL.